This T cell receptor (beta chain) was sequenced during a study of identical twins. Each CDR3 protein gets one entry after TCRdb re-called the 5' RACE reads with MiXCR. This sample has some 690,000 distinct CDR3 sequences, with about 20% found just once. Trimming took off 0 bases at V and 5 bases at J, with 11 bases between the two ends. The CDR3 is made up of 14 amino acids. Germline CDR1 is SGHKS and CDR2 is YYEKEE (reference sequence). These same records also appear under a second study, on T cells expressing NK-cell markers. In that study: Serological testing identified most of the eight sequenced donors as HCMV-seropositive and one as seronegative.

The receptor's source is a woman aged 18 to 35 in good health. The chain couples TRBV5-5 to TRBJ2-5; no clear D. Specimen: PBMCs. The CDR3: CASSLVPEKETQYF. CDR3 DNA sequence: TGTGCCAGCAGCTTGGTCCCCGAGAAGGAGACCCAGTACTTC.